This TCR beta chain was obtained from a study of blood T cell repertoires in COVID-19. Study context: COVID-19 samples from acute and convalescent phases originated in the United States, Italy and Spain.

Authors' analysis steps: The authors estimated nucleated cell counts from reference gene primer amplification. The method was immunoSEQ multiplex PCR; TCRdb's version includes in-frame clones alone and lacks a portion of them. That table is the source of V, J and clone size, and D and trimming were worked out from the DNA. The data show about 36,000 clones, roughly 73% seen once. With V trimmed by 2 bases and J by 6 bases, 4 bases remained unmatched. CDR3 length: 14 residues. CDR1 and CDR2 (germline): SGHRS, YFSETQ. Material: peripheral blood. The rearrangement links TRBV5-1 to TRBJ1-5, with TRBD1 matching over 8 bases. The TCR originated in a man aged 60-69 years with acute or convalescent COVID-19. Here the CDR3 DNA reads TGCGCCAGCAGCTTAGGACAGGGAGGTCAGCCCCAGCATTTT. Translated: CASSLGQGGQPQHF.